The sequence of this TCR beta chain was determined in a study of T cell responses to AZD1222 COVID-19 vaccine. Study results and caveats: Targeting of unmutated variant regions was reportedly seen in nearly half of spike-specific TCRs. Spike as a whole was targeted by vaccine-associated CD4 TCRs, dominant at 160-218 and 743-854.

This table comes from immunoSEQ multiplex PCR, and its TCRdb copy is limited to in-frame clones, with some not included. The sample lists about 120,000 clones, approximately 90% occurring once. As concerns this clone: Its antigen is unknown.

Doses given second, at about 4 or about 12 weeks, were pooled. The CDR3 extends over 11 amino acids. Trimming cost V 8 bases and J 2 bases, with 9 bases left between them. Germline V CDR1 and CDR2: GTSNPN, SVGIG (reference sequence). The V call is TRBV30, the J call TRBJ1-1; D gene uncertain. This material consisted of peripheral blood, taken 28 days after the second AZD1222 dose. This clonotype was obtained from an adult who received the AZD1222 COVID-19 vaccine. CDR3 in amino acids: CAGKGNTEAFF. The CDR3, as DNA: TGTGCCGGAAAAGGTAACACTGAAGCTTTCTTT. The full variable domain, with the rest looked up from reference TRBV30 and TRBJ1-1, is SQTIHQWPATLVQPVGSPLSLECTVEGTSNPNLYWYRQAAGRGLQLLFYSVGIGQISSEVPQNLSASRPQDRQFILSSKKLLLSDSGFYLCAGKGNTEAFFGQGTRLTVV.